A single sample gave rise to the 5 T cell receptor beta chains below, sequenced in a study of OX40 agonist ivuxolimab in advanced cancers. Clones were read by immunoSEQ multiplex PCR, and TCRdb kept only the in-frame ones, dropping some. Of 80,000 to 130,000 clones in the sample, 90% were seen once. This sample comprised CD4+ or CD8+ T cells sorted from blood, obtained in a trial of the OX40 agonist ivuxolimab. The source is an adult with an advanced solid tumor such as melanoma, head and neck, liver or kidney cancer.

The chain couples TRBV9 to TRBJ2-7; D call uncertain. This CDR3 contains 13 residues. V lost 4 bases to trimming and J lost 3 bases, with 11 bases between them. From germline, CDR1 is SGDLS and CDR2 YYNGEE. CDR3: CASSLTPHYEQYF. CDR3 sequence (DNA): TGTGCCAGCAGCTTGACGCCCCACTACGAGCAGTACTTC.

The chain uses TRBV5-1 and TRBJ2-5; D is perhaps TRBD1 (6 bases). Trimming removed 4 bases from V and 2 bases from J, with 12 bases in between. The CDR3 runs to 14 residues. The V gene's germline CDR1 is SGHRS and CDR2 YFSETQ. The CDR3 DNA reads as TGCGCCAGCAGCCCGGGACACATACAAGAGACCCAGTACTTC. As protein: CASSPGHIQETQYF.

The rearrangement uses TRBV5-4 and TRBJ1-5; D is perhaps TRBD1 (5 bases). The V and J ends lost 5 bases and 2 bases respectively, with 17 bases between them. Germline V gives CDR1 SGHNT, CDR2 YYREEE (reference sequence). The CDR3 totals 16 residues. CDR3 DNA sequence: TGTGCCAGCAGTTTGAGGACATGGGCGGGCAATCAGCCCCAGCATTTT. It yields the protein CASSLRTWAGNQPQHF.

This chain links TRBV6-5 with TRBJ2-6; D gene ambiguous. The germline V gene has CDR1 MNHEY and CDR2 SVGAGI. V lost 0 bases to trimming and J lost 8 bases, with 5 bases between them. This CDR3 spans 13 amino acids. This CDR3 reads CASSYSGTNVLTF. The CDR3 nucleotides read TGTGCCAGCAGTTACTCCGGTACCAACGTCCTGACTTTC.

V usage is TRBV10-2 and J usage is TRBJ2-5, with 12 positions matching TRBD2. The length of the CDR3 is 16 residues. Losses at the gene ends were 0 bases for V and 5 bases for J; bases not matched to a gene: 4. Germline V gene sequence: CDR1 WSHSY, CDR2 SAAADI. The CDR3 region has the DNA TGCGCCAGCAGTGAGTCGGGGCTAGCGGGAGGGGAGACCCAGTACTTC. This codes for CASSESGLAGGETQYF.